These 14 T cell receptor beta chains were sequenced from one sample in a study of CD8 T cells in ankylosing spondylitis. Study-wide findings and caveats: Characteristic, it appeared, of ankylosing spondylitis blood was a TCR beta motif of roughly eight highly homologous variants.

Antigen specificity for these receptors is unknown. One entry per CDR3 protein, called by TCRdb with MiXCR from the 5' RACE reads. This repertoire shows hundreds of thousands of distinct CDR3 sequences, about 10% found once; its top ten account for about 0.5%. Sequencing was performed on blood, either unsorted or a sorted T cell fraction (not recorded which). Receptor source: a male donor with ankylosing spondylitis.

This clonotype has only a few counts. V and J are TRBV11-2 and TRBJ2-7, with 12 bases lining up with TRBD1. Trimming cost V 5 bases and J 6 bases; bases outside gene matches: 14. The CDR3 has 17 amino acids. CDR1 SGHAT and CDR2 FQNNGV come from the germline V gene. CDR3 DNA: TGTGCCAGCAGCCCCCTTACGCCCCGGGACAGGGGGCTCGAGCAGTACTTC. Encoded protein: CASSPLTPRDRGLEQYF.

Here the CDR3 DNA reads TGCAGTGCGTCGGATATGACAGGCCTATATGGCTACACCTTC. Protein product: CSASDMTGLYGYTF. The chain couples TRBV20-1 to TRBJ1-2; TRBD1 might be the D (6 bases). Deletions cut 6 bases from V and 5 bases from J, with 19 bases between. Germline lookup yields CDR1 DFQATT and CDR2 SNEGSKA (reference sequence). CDR3 size: 14 residues.

This clonotype was detected a few times. The CDR3 DNA follows: TGCAGCGTTCAGCCGCGGGGCAACGAGCAGTACTTC. This codes for CSVQPRGNEQYF. The chain combines TRBV29-1 with TRBJ2-7; D is possibly TRBD2 (6 bases). The CDR3 is 12 amino acids. The germline V gene encodes CDR1 SQVTM and CDR2 ANQGSEA. The V gene lost 5 bases and the J gene lost 5 bases, with 13 bases spanning the gap.

This clonotype has more than one count but fewer than ten. This rearrangement joins TRBV20-1 to TRBJ2-1, with no clear D. The CDR3 sequence is 11 residues long. The germline CDR1 and CDR2 sequences are DFQATT and SNEGSKA (reference sequence). V was pared by 4 bases and J by 5 bases, with 6 bases between. The DNA for the CDR3 is TGCAGTGCTACAGGAGACAATGAGCAGTTCTTC. Amino acids: CSATGDNEQFF.

The chain joins TRBV6-5 to TRBJ2-2; D uncertain. This CDR3 is built from 14 residues. Germline V gives CDR1 MNHEY, CDR2 SVGAGI. With 0 bases removed from V and 6 bases from J, the gap between germline ends came to 8 bases. Written as DNA, the CDR3 is TGTGCCAGCAGTTACTCGACCGGGTCCGGGGAGCTGTTTTTT. The encoded protein is CASSYSTGSGELFF.

This clonotype turned up a few times. This rearrangement joins TRBV9 to TRBJ2-1; D possibly corresponds to TRBD2 (6 bases). The length of the CDR3 is 15 residues. The V gene's germline CDR1 is SGDLS and CDR2 YYNGEE. The ends were cut back, 3 bases at V and 6 bases at J, with 16 bases in the middle. The CDR3 spells CASSGLVSRSNEQFF. The CDR3 bases are TGTGCCAGCAGCGGACTAGTTTCGAGGAGCAATGAGCAGTTCTTC.

A few counts support this clonotype. The rearrangement uses TRBV9 and TRBJ2-1; 8 bases are shared with TRBD1. Trimming removed 1 base from V and 3 bases from J; junction bases left unmatched: 9. This CDR3 comprises 17 residues. The germline gives CDR1 SGDLS, CDR2 YYNGEE. CDR3 nucleotides: TGTGCCAGCAGCGTATCCTTGACAGGGGCAAACTACAATGAGCAGTTCTTC. Translated: CASSVSLTGANYNEQFF.

This clonotype appeared a few times. V is TRBV4-2 and J is TRBJ2-5, with 7 bases identical to TRBD2. The CDR3 length is 18 residues. CDR1 and CDR2 (germline): LGHNA, YNFKEQ. V shed 1 base, J shed 5 bases, and the junction held 16 bases outside the gene matches. The chain's CDR3 is CASSQVYGRWSRRETQYF. CDR3 DNA: TGTGCCAGCAGCCAAGTGTACGGGAGGTGGTCGAGGAGGGAGACCCAGTACTTC.

This clonotype was found a few times. The chain is built from TRBV20-1 and TRBJ2-7; possibly TRBD2 for D (6 bases). Germline V gives CDR1 DFQATT, CDR2 SNEGSKA (reference sequence). The CDR3 has 12 residues. V lost 7 bases, J lost 1 base, and 11 bases lay in between. CDR3 loop: CSGTTTSYEQYF. The CDR3 DNA is TGCAGTGGGACTACAACGTCCTACGAGCAGTACTTC.

This clonotype was recorded many times. The rearrangement uses TRBV10-1 and TRBJ1-3; TRBD1 matches 7 bases. CDR1 WNHNN and CDR2 SYGVQD come from the germline V gene (reference sequence). The CDR3 runs 14 residues. J gave up 2 bases and V 6 bases, and 4 bases lay outside the gene matches. As DNA, the CDR3 is TGCGCCAGCAGACCCGGGACAGCTGGAAACACCATATATTTT. Protein sequence: CASRPGTAGNTIYF.

This sequence joins TRBV6-5 and TRBJ1-1; tentative D call: TRBD1 (5 bases). This CDR3 spans 12 amino acids. V lost 6 bases, J lost 6 bases, and 11 bases lay in between. The germline V gene encodes CDR1 MNHEY and CDR2 SVGAGI. In nucleotides, the CDR3 is TGTGCCAGCAGGCAGGGTCGGGCTGAAGCTTTCTTT. Its translation: CASRQGRAEAFF.

Only a few counts were recorded for this clonotype. The chain couples TRBV4-3 to TRBJ2-2, with 9 bases fitting TRBD2. Germline CDR1 LGHNA, CDR2 YSLEER. J lost 6 bases, V lost 1 base, and 9 bases had no gene match. This CDR3 region has 17 residues. The CDR3 loop is CASSQAIGTSPAGELFF. The CDR3 DNA reads TGCGCCAGCAGCCAAGCTATAGGGACTAGCCCGGCCGGGGAGCTGTTTTTT.

The V gene is TRBV6-5, the J gene TRBJ1-4, with D uncertain. The CDR3 loop spans 15 amino acids. V gave up 2 bases and J gave up 7 bases, with 14 bases separating them. In germline, CDR1 is MNHEY, CDR2 SVGAGI. The CDR3: CASSYRLGFGEKLFF. Here the CDR3 DNA reads TGTGCCAGCAGTTACCGGCTGGGTTTCGGTGAAAAACTGTTTTTT.

This clonotype was picked up many times. This chain uses TRBV29-1 with TRBJ1-1; TRBD1 is a possible D gene (5 bases). This CDR3 contains 13 residues. Germline CDR1 SQVTM, CDR2 ANQGSEA. V was pared by 4 bases and J by 3 bases, with 12 bases between. The CDR3, as DNA: TGCAGCGTTGTAACCGCGGGGGACACTGAAGCTTTCTTT. This gives the protein CSVVTAGDTEAFF.